This is a list of T cell receptor beta chains from one sample in a study of cytotoxic CD8 clonotypes in ibrutinib-treated CLL. The assay was immunoSEQ multiplex PCR, and TCRdb's table has in-frame clones only and misses some. The data show about 160,000 clones, approximately 84% seen once. This sample comprised PBMCs, obtained after 24 months of ibrutinib treatment. The origin of the receptors is a human donor with chronic lymphocytic leukemia. Each CDR3 is given with its conserved first and last residue. A D gene is named only where the DNA matches it firmly. Clone size is not always given. Where it is, it says once, few, many or a class for expanded clones.

TRBJ2-2 few TRBV9 NA CASSGGLSGELFF TGTGCCAGCAGCGGCGGATTGTCCGGGGAGCTGTTTTTT
TRBJ1-1 NA TRBV6-5 NA CASSYSSSRTNTEAFF TGTGCCAGCAGTTACTCGAGTAGTCGAACGAACACTGAAGCTTTCTTT
TRBJ2-7 NA TRBV19 TRBD2 CASTRTSGTLAYEQYF TGTGCCAGTACCCGGACTAGCGGGACCTTAGCCTACGAGCAGTACTTC
TRBJ2-5 NA TRBV5-1 NA CASSRTDQETQYF TGCGCCAGCAGCCGGACAGACCAAGAGACCCAGTACTTC
TRBJ1-3 NA TRBV6-5 TRBD1 CASRYRGTGNTIYF TGTGCCAGCAGGTACAGGGGAACTGGAAACACCATATATTTT
TRBJ2-2 NA TRBV5-1 TRBD1 CASSGRQGHEELFF TGCGCCAGCAGCGGCCGACAGGGGCACGAGGAGCTGTTTTTT
TRBJ2-7 NA TRBV6-1 NA CASRLTGYEQYF TGTGCCAGCAGACTCACAGGGTACGAGCAGTACTTC
TRBJ1-5 once TRBV28 NA CASSQEGYQPQHF TGTGCCAGCAGTCAAGAAGGGTATCAGCCCCAGCATTTT
TRBJ1-2 NA TRBV11-2 NA CASSLGMDYGYTF TGTGCCAGCAGCTTGGGGATGGACTATGGCTACACCTTC
TRBJ2-7 NA TRBV19 NA CASSIEGDTYEQYF TGTGCCAGTAGTATAGAGGGGGACACCTACGAGCAGTACTTC
TRBJ2-5 few TRBV30 NA CAWSVVQGWETQYF TGTGCCTGGAGTGTAGTCCAGGGTTGGGAGACCCAGTACTTC
TRBJ1-5 few TRBV30 NA CAWARREGYQPQHF TGTGCCTGGGCCCGGAGGGAGGGATATCAGCCCCAGCATTTT
TRBJ1-5 few TRBV5-1 TRBD1 CASTLSQGGQPQHF TGCGCCAGCACCCTATCTCAGGGGGGTCAGCCCCAGCATTTT
TRBJ1-1 NA TRBV5-6 TRBD1 CASTGQGPGWIYTEAFF TGTGCCAGCACCGGACAGGGACCAGGTTGGATTTACACTGAAGCTTTCTTT
TRBJ1-5 once TRBV18 NA CASSPLSVSNQPQHF TGTGCCAGCTCACCACTTTCAGTTAGCAATCAGCCCCAGCATTTT
TRBJ2-7 few TRBV18 NA CASSSSTGTTYEQYF TGTGCCAGCTCATCCTCAACCGGGACGACCTACGAGCAGTACTTC
TRBJ2-1 once TRBV7-3 NA CASSRIGEYAYNEQFF TGTGCCAGCAGTCGTATTGGCGAGTACGCCTACAATGAGCAGTTCTTC
TRBJ1-1 NA TRBV7-3 TRBD1 CASSRQGNTEAFF TGTGCCAGCAGCCGACAGGGAAACACTGAAGCTTTCTTT
TRBJ2-7 NA TRBV7-9 TRBD1 CASSGDGTGGEQYF TGTGCCAGCAGCGGCGACGGAACAGGGGGCGAGCAGTACTTC
TRBJ1-1 NA TRBV5-1 TRBD1 CASSLGTANTEAFF TGCGCCAGCAGCCTCGGGACAGCAAACACTGAAGCTTTCTTT
TRBJ1-2 NA TRBV5-1 TRBD1 CASSAGGQNYGYTF TGCGCCAGCAGCGCGGGGGGACAGAACTATGGCTACACCTTC
TRBJ2-3 NA TRBV5-1 TRBD1 CASSGGQSRVGDTQYF TGCGCCAGCAGCGGGGGACAGTCGCGAGTCGGAGATACGCAGTATTTT
TRBJ2-4 NA TRBV6-6 NA CASSSPPGPVNIQYF TGTGCCAGCAGTTCCCCCCCGGGACCGGTAAACATTCAGTACTTC
TRBJ1-2 NA TRBV6-5 NA CASSEGDGYTF TGTGCCAGCAGTGAAGGCGATGGCTACACCTTC